This T cell receptor (beta chain) was documented in a study of T cells after yellow fever vaccination. The CDR3 is made up of 15 amino acids. Losses at the gene ends were 5 bases for V and 1 base for J; bases not matched to a gene: 6. Study observations and caveats: Contamination of FACS-sorted repertoires by abundant clonotypes from the bulk population could occur. Once the booster was given, most primary-vaccination clones reappeared, at around 95% for CD4 and approximately 88% for CD8. Researchers noted that a small share of clonotypes showed up in both CD4 and CD8 compartments.

Synthesis of TCR cDNA relied on 5'RACE template switching, which attached a universal primer site and UMIs. TCRdb processed the 5' RACE reads anew with MiXCR; each CDR3 protein has one entry. Of over 300,000 distinct CDR3 sequences in the sample, 4.1% were seen once. This clonotype was recorded many times. What it binds is not known. This TCR derives from a man between 18 and 29 years old who received the YFV17D yellow fever vaccine. This specimen was PBMCs, taken 5 days after the yellow fever booster vaccination. The chain joins TRBV12-3 or TRBV12-4 to TRBJ2-3; TRBD2 aligns across 7 bases. DNA of the CDR3: TGTGCCAGCAGTCCCTGGGGAGGGGGCACAGATACGCAGTATTTT. This sequence encodes CASSPWGGGTDTQYF.